The sequence of this TCR beta chain was determined in a study of shared clonotypes between healthy human individuals. Study-wide findings and caveats: Larger richness was generally estimated for naive than memory subsets. Non-shared clonotypes were found to have lower generation probabilities than the clonotypes that were shared by all four of the sorted-subset donors.

As to this clone: The target antigen is unknown.

The CDR3 covers 14 residues. Germline assignment: CDR1 LGHNA and CDR2 YSLEER. V dropped 5 bases and J dropped 8; count of bases not matched to a gene: 8. Replicate PCRs run on sorted subsets employed approximately 0.2 ug DNA, 30,000 to 35,000 T cell genomes. TCRdb's table, derived via immunoSEQ multiplex PCR, lists solely in-frame clones and lacks some. The table lists about 330,000 clones, about nine tenths of them singletons. The chain joins TRBV4-3 to TRBJ2-1; 8 nucleotides agree with TRBD1. The receptor was derived from a man aged 18-30 years in good health. Specimen: memory CD8+ T cells sorted from blood. Regarding subset: CD45RO+ cells pooled with CCR7-negative TemRA cells. CDR3 DNA sequence: TGCGCCAGCAGCGATATAACGACAGGGGATGAGCAGTTCTTC. Its translation is CASSDITTGDEQFF.